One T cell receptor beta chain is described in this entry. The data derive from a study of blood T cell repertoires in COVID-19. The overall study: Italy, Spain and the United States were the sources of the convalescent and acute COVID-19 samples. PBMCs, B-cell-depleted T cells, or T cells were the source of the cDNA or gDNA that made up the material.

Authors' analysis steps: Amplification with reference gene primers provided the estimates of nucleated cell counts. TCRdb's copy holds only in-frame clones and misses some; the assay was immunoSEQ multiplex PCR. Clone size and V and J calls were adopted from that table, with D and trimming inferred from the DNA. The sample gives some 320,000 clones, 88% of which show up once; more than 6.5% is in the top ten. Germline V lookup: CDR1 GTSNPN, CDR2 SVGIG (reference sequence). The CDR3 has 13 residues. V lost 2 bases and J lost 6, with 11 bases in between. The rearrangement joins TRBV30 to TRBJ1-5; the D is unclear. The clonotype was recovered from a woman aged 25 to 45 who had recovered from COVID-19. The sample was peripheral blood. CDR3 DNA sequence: TGTGCCTGGAGTTGGGAGGGCCGTCAGCCCCAGCATTTT. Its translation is CAWSWEGRQPQHF.